This T cell receptor beta chain comes out of a study of OX40 agonist ivuxolimab in advanced cancers. Background on the study: The mean age was approximately 60 years, ranging from about 20 to 85, with about 87% of participants male.

On this clone: Its specificity is unknown.

Findings and limits, study-wide: Low clonal expansion, among the lowest seen, marked partial responders at 0.1-3.0 mg/kg. Clonal expansion by week 6 occurred in CD4+ and CD8+ blood T cells (at 0.1 to 3.0 mg/kg). There were, on average, more expanded clones in CD8+ T cells than in CD4+.

The CDR3 totals 12 residues. Trimming took 2 bases from V and 4 from J, leaving 4 bases between them. Germline V gives CDR1 MNHEY, CDR2 SMNVEV (reference sequence). Measured with immunoSEQ multiplex PCR; TCRdb has only the in-frame clones, and not every one. The sample yields some 9,000 clones, roughly 90% seen once. The source was CD4+ or CD8+ T cells sorted from blood, collected in a trial of the OX40 agonist ivuxolimab. This clonotype was sampled from an adult with an advanced solid tumor such as melanoma, head and neck, liver or kidney cancer. This chain uses TRBV27 with TRBJ2-3; no reliable D call. For the CDR3, the DNA is TGTGCCAGCAGTTTAAGGTCAGATACGCAGTATTTT. Its translation: CASSLRSDTQYF.